The rows below give T cell receptor beta chains drawn from one sample of a study of CD8+CD57+ T cells in acquired aplastic anemia. TCRdb fed the reads into MiXCR, producing one record per CDR3 protein. Of about 270,000 distinct CDR3 sequences listed, 45% to 65% are singletons. Sequencing was done on a sample of sorted CD4+, CD8+, or CD8+CD57+ T cells (not recorded which) from PBMCs. The receptors stem from a human donor with severe aplastic anemia or a healthy control (not recorded which). Each CDR3 is given with its conserved first and last residue. A D gene is named only where the DNA matches it firmly. A row's size may be missing; if present it is once, few, many or a size class.

>.|TRBJ2-7|TRBV10-3|.
TGTGCCATCAGTAAGCTCGGGGTCTACGAGCAGTACTTC
CAISKLGVYEQYF
>once|TRBJ2-1|TRBV7-6|TRBD2
TGTGCCAGCAGCTCGGGACTTAGCGGGAGCTGGGATGAGCAGTTCTTC
CASSSGLSGSWDEQFF
>.|TRBJ2-2|TRBV24-1|.
TGTGCCACCAGTGATTTCCGAGGGAACGGGGAGCTGTTTTTT
CATSDFRGNGELFF
>.|TRBJ1-2|TRBV19|.
TGTGCCAGTAGTATGGGGATGAACTATGGCTACACCTTC
CASSMGMNYGYTF
>.|TRBJ2-7|TRBV29-1|TRBD2
TGCAGCGTACGAACTAGCGGGAGCTCCTACGAGCAGTACTTC
CSVRTSGSSYEQYF
>.|TRBJ1-4|TRBV15|.
TGTGCCACCAGCAGAGAGGTTGAAAAACTGTTTTTT
CATSREVEKLFF
>.|TRBJ2-7|TRBV7-9|.
TGTGCCAGCAGCTTAGACAGGGCAGGCGGCGAGCAGTACTTC
CASSLDRAGGEQYF
>many|TRBJ2-7|TRBV3-1|.
TGTGCCAGCAGCCAAGTTGCCCAAGGAGAGCAGTACTTC
CASSQVAQGEQYF
>.|TRBJ2-1|TRBV7-9|TRBD2
TGTGCCAGCAGCTTAAGCGGGAGCCAGTACAATGAGCAGTTCTTC
CASSLSGSQYNEQFF
>.|TRBJ2-7|TRBV25-1|.
TGTGCCAGCAGCGCCCCGACAGTTCCCTACGAGCAGTACTTC
CASSAPTVPYEQYF
>.|TRBJ1-6|TRBV20-1|.
TGCAGTGCTAGCCCGTCCGGCCCCGGCAAGGATTTACCCCTCCACTTT
CSASPSGPGKDLPLHF
>.|TRBJ1-4|TRBV28|.
TGTGCCAGCAGTTCGAATACGCCCAGGGTTCTGGAAAAACTGTTTTTT
CASSSNTPRVLEKLFF
>.|TRBJ1-1|TRBV6-6|TRBD1
TGTGCCAGCAGTTCCACTAGCGGGACAGCGAACACTGAAGCTTTCTTT
CASSSTSGTANTEAFF
>.|TRBJ1-5|TRBV15|.
TGTGCCACCACTCATGGGTTCTCTCAGCCCCAGCATTTT
CATTHGFSQPQHF
>many|TRBJ2-5|TRBV7-7|.
TGTGCTAGCAGCTTGCGCGTATTGGAGACCCAGTACTTC
CASSLRVLETQYF
>once|TRBJ2-3|TRBV24-1|TRBD2
TGTGCCACCAGTGATTGGACTAGCGGGGGTTCCACAGATATGCAGTATTTT
CATSDWTSGGSTDMQYF
>.|TRBJ2-7|TRBV7-2|.
TGTGCCAGCAGCTTAAATAAGGGGGCCTACGAGCAGTACTTC
CASSLNKGAYEQYF
>.|TRBJ2-7|TRBV5-1|.
TGCGCCAGCAGCCCAGGCAGAATCGTTACCTACGAGCAGTACTTC
CASSPGRIVTYEQYF
>.|TRBJ2-3|TRBV9|.
TGTGCCAGCAGCGTAGGATCCAGCACAGATACGCAGTATTTT
CASSVGSSTDTQYF
>.|TRBJ1-5|TRBV7-6|.
TGTGCCAGCAGCTTGGGGGGGCGTTCCAATCAGCCCCAGCATTTT
CASSLGGRSNQPQHF